This passage covers 22 T cell receptor beta chains from one sample sequenced in a study of shared clonotypes between healthy human individuals. The repertoire was sequenced with immunoSEQ multiplex PCR; TCRdb's copy has only in-frame clones and lacks some. The data show around 600,000 clones, with approximately 96% seen just once and around 0.12% held by the top ten. CD45RO-negative, CCR7-positively selected cells formed the naive CD8 fraction, excluding terminally differentiated effector memory CD45RA+ cells. The specimen was naive CD8+ T cells sorted from blood. The receptor source for this set is a woman in her thirties in good health.

The gene calls are TRBV2 and TRBJ2-2; D gene ambiguous. V lost 6 bases to trimming and J lost 0 bases, with 14 bases between them. The V gene's germline CDR1 is SNHLY and CDR2 FYNNEI. The CDR3 sequence is 16 residues long. The CDR3 nucleotides are TGTGCCAGCAGCCACAGTATCAGCACGAACACCGGGGAGCTGTTTTTT. Protein: CASSHSISTNTGELFF.

The rearrangement uses TRBV4-1 and TRBJ1-1; possible D gene TRBD1, 5 bases. The V end lost 4 bases, the J end lost 6 bases, and 12 bases lay between the germline ends. The CDR3 sequence is 13 residues long. Germline CDR1 is MGHRA and CDR2 is YSYEKL. This CDR3 is CASSLYVGAEAFF. CDR3 DNA: TGCGCCAGCAGCCTTTACGTGGGGGCTGAAGCTTTCTTT.

The chain uses TRBV5-8 and TRBJ2-7, with D possibly matching TRBD1 (5 bases). V was cut by 2 bases and J by 3 bases, with 15 bases left in between. Looked up from germline, CDR1 is SGHTS and CDR2 is YDEGEE. This CDR3 region has 15 residues. CDR3 DNA: TGTGCCAGCAGCTTTTTCGACAGTCTGAACTACGAGCAGTACTTC. This translates into CASSFFDSLNYEQYF.

The rearrangement joins TRBV7-3 to TRBJ1-1; 9 positions match TRBD1. Germline CDR1 reads SGHTA; CDR2 reads FQGTGA. V was clipped by 5 bases and J by 12 bases; unmatched bases: 4. The CDR3 length is 11 residues. CDR3 nucleotide sequence: TGTGCCAGCAGCCCCGGGACAGGGTCTTTCTTT. Translated, it gives CASSPGTGSFF.

This rearrangement joins TRBV9 to TRBJ2-7, with a tentative D call TRBD2 (5 bases). The germline V gene encodes CDR1 SGDLS and CDR2 YYNGEE. The CDR3 is 13 amino acids. V was pared by 0 bases and J by 6 bases, with 10 bases between. CDR3 amino acids: CASSVAVGSEQYF. Written as DNA, the CDR3 is TGTGCCAGCAGCGTAGCCGTGGGGAGCGAGCAGTACTTC.

This chain uses TRBV28 with TRBJ2-7, with 8 bases lining up with TRBD2. V was clipped by 5 bases and J by 4 bases; unmatched bases: 7. In germline, CDR1 is MDHEN, CDR2 SYDVKM. This CDR3 contains 14 residues. The CDR3 nucleotides are TGTGCCAGCAGTCTAGTAAGCGGGGGATACGAGCAGTACTTC. Its protein product is CASSLVSGGYEQYF.

On this clone itself: Other DNA variants within this sample encode the same CDR3. CDR3 region: CASSTYNEQFF. In DNA, the CDR3 is TGTGCCAGTAGTACATACAATGAGCAGTTCTTC. This rearrangement joins TRBV19 to TRBJ2-1; no reliable D call. There are 11 residues in the CDR3. V lost 4 bases, J lost 4 bases, and 2 bases lay in between. Germline CDR1 LNHDA, CDR2 SQIVND (reference sequence).

J is TRBJ1-1 and V is TRBV6-1; D is ambiguous. Germline V gives CDR1 MNHNS, CDR2 SASEGT. V shed 3 bases and J shed 0 bases, with 8 bases lying between them. The length of the CDR3 is 14 residues. The CDR3 coding sequence is TGTGCCAGCAGTGACAGGACTATGAACACTGAAGCTTTCTTT. This translates into CASSDRTMNTEAFF.

The J gene is TRBJ2-7, the V gene TRBV6-5; D unclear. This CDR3 is 12 amino acids long. The ends were cut back, 8 bases at V and 1 base at J, with 9 bases in the middle. The germline V gene has CDR1 MNHEY and CDR2 SVGAGI. The CDR3 nucleotides read TGTGCCAGCCCCGACATTTCCTACGAGCAGTACTTC. Its translation: CASPDISYEQYF.

The gene calls are TRBV2 and TRBJ1-5, with a possible D match to TRBD1 (6 bases). Deletions cut 3 bases from V and 7 bases from J, with 10 bases between. Germline V gene data show CDR1 as SNHLY and CDR2 as FYNNEI. This CDR3 has 13 amino acids. CDR3: CASSEGGQQPQHF. The CDR3 nucleotides are TGTGCCAGCAGTGAGGGGGGCCAGCAGCCCCAGCATTTT.

The chain has TRBV28 and TRBJ2-3; TRBD1 agrees at 7 bases. The CDR3 has 17 amino acids. The V gene's germline CDR1 is MDHEN and CDR2 SYDVKM. Losses at the gene ends were 0 bases for V and 0 bases for J; bases not matched to a gene: 6. This chain's CDR3 is CASSLWGDRASTDTQYF. The CDR3 DNA reads TGTGCCAGCAGTTTATGGGGGGACAGAGCTAGCACAGATACGCAGTATTTT.

For this clone: Other nucleotide sequences in the sample specify the same CDR3. This chain links TRBV5-4 with TRBJ2-2; no firm D call. Trimming cost V 2 bases and J 6 bases, with 5 bases left between them. The CDR3 loop spans 12 amino acids. Germline V lookup: CDR1 SGHNT, CDR2 YYREEE (reference sequence). Written as DNA, the CDR3 is TGTGCCAGCAGCTTAATTTCCGGGGAGCTGTTTTTT. Protein product: CASSLISGELFF. The entire variable domain, with the rest obtained from reference TRBV5-4 and TRBJ2-2, is as follows: ETGVTQSPTHLIKTRGQQVTLRCSSQSGHNTVSWYQQALGQGPQFIFQYYREEENGRGNFPPRFSGLQFPNYSSELNVNALELDDSALYLCASSLISGELFFGEGSRLTVL.

The sample holds one count of this clone. The chain uses TRBV5-4 and TRBJ1-1; possibly TRBD1 for D (5 bases). Per germline, CDR1 SGHNT and CDR2 YYREEE (reference sequence). The CDR3 sequence is 12 residues long. The V gene lost 4 bases and the J gene lost 7 bases, with 11 bases spanning the gap. As DNA, the CDR3 is TGTGCCAGCAGCGGGGACGGGGATGAAGCTTTCTTT. Amino acids: CASSGDGDEAFF. Together with reference TRBV5-4 and TRBJ1-1, the CDR3 gives the full variable domain: ETGVTQSPTHLIKTRGQQVTLRCSSQSGHNTVSWYQQALGQGPQFIFQYYREEENGRGNFPPRFSGLQFPNYSSELNVNALELDDSALYLCASSGDGDEAFFGQGTRLTVV.

This chain uses TRBV14 with TRBJ2-2; 10 nucleotides align to TRBD2. Trimming at V came to 0 bases and at J to 8 bases, leaving 6 bases not matched to a gene. The germline CDR1 and CDR2 sequences are SGHDN and FVKESK. The CDR3 consists of 16 residues. The CDR3 protein is CASSQEEAGGPGELFF. The CDR3, as DNA: TGTGCCAGCAGCCAAGAAGAAGCGGGAGGGCCTGGGGAGCTGTTTTTT. The full variable domain, rest sourced from reference TRBV14 and TRBJ2-2, is EAGVTQFPSHSVIEKGQTVTLRCDPISGHDNLYWYRRVMGKEIKFLLHFVKESKQDESGMPNNRFLAERTGGTYSTLKVQPAELEDSGVYFCASSQEEAGGPGELFFGEGSRLTVL.

This clone occurred once. The V call is TRBV5-6, the J call TRBJ2-2; possibly TRBD1 for D (5 bases). Germline CDR1 SGHDT, CDR2 YYEEEE. The CDR3 is made up of 17 amino acids. The ends were cut back, 0 bases at V and 3 bases at J, with 15 bases in the middle. CDR3 protein: CASSLGPREGDTGELFF. The CDR3 nucleotides are TGTGCCAGCAGCTTGGGACCCAGGGAAGGTGACACCGGGGAGCTGTTTTTT.

The chain is built from TRBV5-1 and TRBJ2-7, with 7 positions matching TRBD1. V was pared by 4 bases and J by 7 bases, with 11 bases of the junction left unmatched. This CDR3 comprises 14 residues. CDR1 and CDR2 (germline): SGHRS, YFSETQ. CDR3: CASSNDRDREEQYF. The CDR3 bases are TGCGCCAGCAGCAACGACAGGGACCGTGAGGAGCAGTACTTC. Full variable domain (outside the CDR3, taken from reference TRBV5-1 and TRBJ2-7): KAGVTQTPRYLIKTRGQQVTLSCSPISGHRSVSWYQQTPGQGLQFLFEYFSETQRNKGNFPGRFSGRQFSNSRSEMNVSTLELGDSALYLCASSNDRDREEQYFGPGTRLTVT.

J is TRBJ2-2 and V is TRBV2, with 10 bases aligning to TRBD1. J was trimmed by 6 bases and V by 5 bases; bases with no gene match: 12. The CDR3 extends over 17 amino acids. Germline lookup yields CDR1 SNHLY and CDR2 FYNNEI. The CDR3 DNA sequence: TGTGCCAGCAGTTCCCTGGGACAGGGGAAACCGGCCGGGGAGCTGTTTTTT. It specifies CASSSLGQGKPAGELFF.

The rearrangement links TRBV6-5 to TRBJ1-1; no firm D call. V was pared by 4 bases and J by 4 bases, with 16 bases between. Germline V gene lookup returns CDR1 MNHEY and CDR2 SVGAGI. CDR3 length equals 15 residues. Here the CDR3 DNA reads TGTGCCAGCAGTTCACTTTTTCTGGGCGCCACTGAAGCTTTCTTT. Its translation: CASSSLFLGATEAFF.

The J gene is TRBJ1-4, the V gene TRBV14; weak D call: TRBD1 (5 bases). CDR1 is SGHDN and CDR2 is FVKESK in the germline V gene. V was trimmed by 4 bases and J by 5 bases, leaving 20 bases between them. The CDR3 extends over 17 amino acids. The CDR3 region has the DNA TGTGCCAGCAGCCGATCCGGGACCCACAAAGGAAATGAAAAACTGTTTTTT. Protein product: CASSRSGTHKGNEKLFF.

The rearrangement joins TRBV7-2 to TRBJ1-4, with D unclear. This CDR3 region has 16 residues. Trimming took 0 bases from V and 0 from J, leaving 8 bases between them. Germline V lookup: CDR1 SGHTA, CDR2 FQGNSA. In DNA form, the CDR3 reads TGTGCCAGCAGCTTAGCGCTTGAAGCAACTAATGAAAAACTGTTTTTT. It codes for CASSLALEATNEKLFF. Variable domain in full (rest from reference TRBV7-2 and TRBJ1-4): GAGVSQSPSNKVTEKGKDVELRCDPISGHTALYWYRQSLGQGLEFLIYFQGNSAPDKSGLPSDRFSAERTGGSVSTLTIQRTQQEDSAVYLCASSLALEATNEKLFFGSGTQLSVL.

This clone appeared a single time. The chain recombines TRBV6-5 with TRBJ2-7; the match to TRBD2 covers 9 bases. Trimming took 2 bases from V and 4 from J; bases not matched to a gene: 0. From germline, CDR1 is MNHEY and CDR2 SVGAGI. This CDR3 contains 13 residues. The CDR3 sequence is CASSYLAGYEQYF. The CDR3 DNA sequence: TGTGCCAGCAGTTACCTAGCGGGGTACGAGCAGTACTTC.

This chain connects TRBV5-1 to TRBJ1-5; 9 bases align to TRBD1. This CDR3 contains 16 residues. Germline-derived CDR1 and CDR2 are SGHRS and YFSETQ. With 4 bases clipped from V and 4 bases from J, the junction kept 9 bases outside the gene matches. CDR3 DNA: TGCGCCAGCAGCATGGGGGGACAGGGAGGAAATCAGCCCCAGCATTTT. It specifies CASSMGGQGGNQPQHF.